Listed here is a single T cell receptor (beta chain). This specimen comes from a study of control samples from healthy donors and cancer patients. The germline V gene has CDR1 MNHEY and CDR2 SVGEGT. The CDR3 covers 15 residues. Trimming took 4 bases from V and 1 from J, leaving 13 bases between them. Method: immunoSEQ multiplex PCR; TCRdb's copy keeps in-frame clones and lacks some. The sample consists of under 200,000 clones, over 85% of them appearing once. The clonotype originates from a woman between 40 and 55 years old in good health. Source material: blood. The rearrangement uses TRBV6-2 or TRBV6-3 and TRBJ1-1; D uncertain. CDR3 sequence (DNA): TGTGCCAGCAGTTGGATCGGTGCATGGAACACTGAAGCTTTCTTT. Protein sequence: CASSWIGAWNTEAFF.